The 11 T cell receptor beta chains listed next were all sequenced from one sample in a study of T cells in localized non-small cell lung cancer. The protocol was immunoSEQ multiplex PCR, while the TCRdb copy is restricted to in-frame clones and leaves out a portion. The data show about 1,400 clones, approximately 23% seen once. This specimen was normal lung tissue next to the tumor, taken before any cancer treatment. Receptor source: a male donor older than 55 with stage III squamous cell lung carcinoma.

This clone is large. The rearrangement links TRBV28 to TRBJ2-7; 7 bases match TRBD1. Unmatched junction bases numbered 10, after V lost 6 bases and J lost 5 bases. Germline-derived CDR1 and CDR2 are MDHEN and SYDVKM. This CDR3 is 14 amino acids long. DNA for the CDR3: TGTGCCAGCAGCCACAACAGGGGAACCCACGAGCAGTACTTC. This translates into CASSHNRGTHEQYF.

This clone was seen more than once but under ten times. Here the CDR3 reads CASSPGTGVYEQYF. The CDR3 coding sequence is TGTGCCAGCTCACCCGGGACAGGGGTCTACGAGCAGTACTTC. The chain carries TRBV18 and TRBJ2-7; 10 bases match TRBD1. The germline V gene encodes CDR1 KGHSH and CDR2 LQKENI. V trimming: 3 bases; J trimming: 3 bases; junction bases outside the gene matches: 2. There are 14 residues in the CDR3.

The J gene is TRBJ2-7, the V gene TRBV19, with a weak D call TRBD1 (5 bases). The CDR3 loop spans 13 amino acids. V lost 4 bases and J lost 4, with 11 bases in between. Germline values: CDR1 LNHDA, CDR2 SQIVND (reference sequence). This chain's CDR3 is CASSRGTEYEQYF. Here the CDR3 DNA reads TGTGCCAGTAGTAGGGGCACGGAGTACGAGCAGTACTTC.

This clone has a handful of counts. The genes are TRBV6-8 and TRBJ2-3; 7 bases line up with TRBD1. Trimming removed 5 bases from V and 2 bases from J; junction bases left unmatched: 13. Germline CDR1 and CDR2: MNHGY and SAAAGT. The CDR3 extends over 17 amino acids. CDR3 in DNA: TGTGCCAGCAGTGGGGACAGTTCGGCTAGCCACACAGATACGCAGTATTTT. Translated: CASSGDSSASHTDTQYF.

This clone turned up a few times. The gene calls are TRBV1 and TRBJ2-4. TRBV1 is a pseudogene locus. The CDR3 runs to 14 residues. The CDR3 loop is CASSQGQTGNIQYF. The CDR3 DNA sequence: TGCGCCAGCAGCCAAGGGCAGACCGGAAACATTCAGTACTTC.

This clone was recorded a few times. This chain joins TRBV9 and TRBJ1-3; D gene uncertain. Trimming took off 2 bases at V and 0 bases at J, with 6 bases between the two ends. The CDR3 has 14 amino acids. Germline lookup yields CDR1 SGDLS and CDR2 YYNGEE. The CDR3 sequence is CASSVWDSGNTIYF. CDR3 DNA sequence: TGTGCCAGCAGCGTTTGGGACTCTGGAAACACCATATATTTT.

The rearrangement joins TRBV10-3 to TRBJ2-3; D is possibly TRBD2 (6 bases). The CDR3 is 16 amino acids. The V end lost 8 bases, the J end lost 4 bases, and 22 bases lay between the germline ends. Germline-derived CDR1 and CDR2 are ENHRY and SYGVKD. The CDR3 loop is CAIGGSNAMGSDTQYF. The CDR3 DNA is TGTGCCATCGGGGGGTCTAATGCGATGGGTTCAGATACGCAGTATTTT.

This clone counts as medium-sized. The chain links TRBV11-3 to TRBJ2-3; the match to TRBD1 covers 9 bases. Germline V gene sequence: CDR1 SGHNT, CDR2 YENEEA. CDR3 length: 19 amino acids. After removal of 5 bases from V and 4 bases from J, the junction contained 19 bases not matched to a gene. The CDR3 loop reads CASSTDGGTGHGESDTQYF. CDR3 in DNA: TGTGCCAGCAGCACCGACGGGGGGACAGGGCATGGGGAATCAGATACGCAGTATTTT.

This clone is labeled as large. The chain is built from TRBV11-3 and TRBJ1-4; D is unclear. Looked up from germline, CDR1 is SGHNT and CDR2 is YENEEA. V was pared by 3 bases and J by 8 bases, with 16 bases between. The CDR3 has 15 residues. This chain's CDR3 is CASSLAGISGEKLFF. The DNA for the CDR3 is TGTGCCAGCAGCTTGGCCGGGATCAGTGGGGAAAAACTGTTTTTT.

The rearrangement uses TRBV5-1 and TRBJ2-2; D gene ambiguous. The germline V gene encodes CDR1 SGHRS and CDR2 YFSETQ. V lost 2 bases and J lost 1, with 6 bases in between. The CDR3 consists of 14 residues. This CDR3 reads CASSLTVNTGELFF. The CDR3 DNA is TGCGCCAGCAGCTTAACAGTGAACACCGGGGAGCTGTTTTTT.

This clone has more than one count but fewer than ten. The V and J genes are TRBV28 and TRBJ2-3; 8 bases align to TRBD2. This CDR3 region has 16 residues. CDR1 is MDHEN and CDR2 is SYDVKM in the germline V gene. Unmatched junction bases numbered 12, after V lost 5 bases and J lost 5 bases. The CDR3 DNA reads TGTGCCAGCAGTCCGGTAACGGCGGGAGGAGGAGATACGCAGTATTTT. This translates into CASSPVTAGGGDTQYF.